One sample yielded the 2 T cell receptor beta chains listed below, sequenced in a study of regulatory T cells in long-lasting Graves disease. Libraries of TCR beta came from iRepertoire HTBI primers plus Arm-PCR of CDR3 regions. TCRdb re-called the multiplex PCR reads with MiXCR, one entry per CDR3 protein. The sample has around 460,000 distinct CDR3 sequences; 22% are singletons. The time point: persistent/refractory GD, antithyroid drugs over 5 years with positive TRAb. Following extraction of RNA from PBMCs, that RNA was used to make the TCR library. Sequences were derived from peripheral blood mononuclear cells (PBMCs), sampled when the disease was refractory, from a patient treated with antithyroid drugs. The receptors stem from a female donor with Graves disease.

The sample holds a few counts of this clonotype. The rearrangement uses TRBV12-3 or TRBV12-4 and TRBJ1-5; TRBD1 matches 8 bases. This CDR3 has 16 amino acids. The ends lost 8 bases at V and 1 base at J; junction bases unmatched: 10. CDR3 nucleotide sequence: TGTGCCAGCGGGAGCGACAGGGGTTGGAGCAATCAGCCCCAGCATTTT. Protein product: CASGSDRGWSNQPQHF.

Ten or more counts support this clonotype. The rearrangement uses TRBV11-2 and TRBJ1-2, with D hard to call. With 3 bases removed from V and 1 base from J, the gap between germline ends came to 9 bases. The CDR3 contains 14 residues. CDR1 is SGHAT, CDR2 FQNNGV, per germline. CDR3 loop: CASSLEKINYGYTF. CDR3 sequence (DNA): TGTGCCAGCAGCTTGGAAAAGATTAACTATGGCTACACCTTC.